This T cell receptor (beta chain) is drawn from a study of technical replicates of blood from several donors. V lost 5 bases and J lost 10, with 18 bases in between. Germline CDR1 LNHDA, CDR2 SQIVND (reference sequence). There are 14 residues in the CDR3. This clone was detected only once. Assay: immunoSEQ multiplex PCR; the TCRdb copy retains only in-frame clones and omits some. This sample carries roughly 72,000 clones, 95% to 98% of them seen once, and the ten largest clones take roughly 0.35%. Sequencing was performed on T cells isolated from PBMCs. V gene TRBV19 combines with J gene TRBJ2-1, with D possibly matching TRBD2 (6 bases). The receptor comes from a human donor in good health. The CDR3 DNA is TGTGCCAGTAGTGAACGGGAGCGCTCCCAGGAGCAGTTCTTC. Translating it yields CASSERERSQEQFF.